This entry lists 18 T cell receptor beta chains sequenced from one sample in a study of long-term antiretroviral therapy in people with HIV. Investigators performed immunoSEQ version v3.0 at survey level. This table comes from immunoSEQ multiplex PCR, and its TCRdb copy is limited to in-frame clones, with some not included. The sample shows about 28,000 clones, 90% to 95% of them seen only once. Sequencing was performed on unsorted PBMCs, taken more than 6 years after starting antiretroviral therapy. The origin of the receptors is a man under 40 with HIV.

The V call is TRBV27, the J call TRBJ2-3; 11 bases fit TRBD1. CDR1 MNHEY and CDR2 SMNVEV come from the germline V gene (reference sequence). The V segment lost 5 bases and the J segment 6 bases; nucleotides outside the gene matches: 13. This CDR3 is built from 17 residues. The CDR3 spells CASSTAGTGGTYDTQYF. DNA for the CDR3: TGTGCCAGCAGTACGGCCGGGACAGGGGGGACTTACGATACGCAGTATTTT.

The chain's CDR3 is CASSYSGPEGTDTQYF. Written as DNA, the CDR3 is TGTGCCAGCAGTTACTCGGGTCCCGAGGGCACAGATACGCAGTATTTT. The chain combines TRBV6-5 with TRBJ2-3; D gene unclear. CDR1 is MNHEY and CDR2 is SVGAGI in the germline V gene. Trimming took off 0 bases at V and 1 base at J, with 11 bases between the two ends. The CDR3 consists of 16 residues.

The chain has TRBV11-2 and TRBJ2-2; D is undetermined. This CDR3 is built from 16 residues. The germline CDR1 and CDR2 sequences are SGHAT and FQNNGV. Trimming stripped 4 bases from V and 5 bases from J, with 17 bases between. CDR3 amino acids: CASSSPGGLRTGELFF. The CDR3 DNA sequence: TGTGCCAGCAGCTCCCCTGGTGGGCTAAGAACCGGGGAGCTGTTTTTT.

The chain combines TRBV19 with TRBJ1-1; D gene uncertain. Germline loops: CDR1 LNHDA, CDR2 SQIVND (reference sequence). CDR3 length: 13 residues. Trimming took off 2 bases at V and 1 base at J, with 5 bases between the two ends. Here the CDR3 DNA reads TGTGCCAGTAGTATAAACCCGAACACTGAAGCTTTCTTT. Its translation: CASSINPNTEAFF.

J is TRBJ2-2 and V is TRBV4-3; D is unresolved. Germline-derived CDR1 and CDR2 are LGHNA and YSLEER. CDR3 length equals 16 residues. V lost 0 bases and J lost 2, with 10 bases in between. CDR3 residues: CASSQDSRLNTGELFF. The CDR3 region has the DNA TGCGCCAGCAGCCAAGACTCCAGGCTTAACACCGGGGAGCTGTTTTTT.

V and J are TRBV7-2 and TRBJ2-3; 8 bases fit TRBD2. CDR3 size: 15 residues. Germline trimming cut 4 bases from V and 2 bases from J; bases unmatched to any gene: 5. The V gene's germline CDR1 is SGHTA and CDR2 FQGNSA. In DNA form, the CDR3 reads TGTGCCAGCAGCTCGAGGACTAGCATCACAGATACGCAGTATTTT. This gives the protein CASSSRTSITDTQYF.

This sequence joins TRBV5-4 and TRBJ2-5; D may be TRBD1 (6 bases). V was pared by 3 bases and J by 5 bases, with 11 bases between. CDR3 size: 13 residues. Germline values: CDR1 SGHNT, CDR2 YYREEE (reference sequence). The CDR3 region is CASSSTGQETQYF. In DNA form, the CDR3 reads TGTGCCAGCAGCTCGACAGGTCAGGAGACCCAGTACTTC.

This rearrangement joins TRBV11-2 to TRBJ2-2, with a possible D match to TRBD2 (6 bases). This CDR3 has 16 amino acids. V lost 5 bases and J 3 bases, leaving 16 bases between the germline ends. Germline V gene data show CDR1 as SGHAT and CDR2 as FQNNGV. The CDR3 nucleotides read TGTGCCAGCAGCCCCCGGGGAGCGGGTGACACCGGGGAGCTGTTTTTT. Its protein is CASSPRGAGDTGELFF.

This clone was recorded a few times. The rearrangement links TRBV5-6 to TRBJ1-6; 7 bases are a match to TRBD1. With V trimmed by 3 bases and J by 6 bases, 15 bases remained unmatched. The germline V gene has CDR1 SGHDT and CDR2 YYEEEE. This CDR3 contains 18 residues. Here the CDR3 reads CASSSPKFRQGRNSPLHF. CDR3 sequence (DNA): TGTGCCAGCAGCTCGCCCAAATTCCGACAGGGCCGTAATTCACCCCTCCACTTT.

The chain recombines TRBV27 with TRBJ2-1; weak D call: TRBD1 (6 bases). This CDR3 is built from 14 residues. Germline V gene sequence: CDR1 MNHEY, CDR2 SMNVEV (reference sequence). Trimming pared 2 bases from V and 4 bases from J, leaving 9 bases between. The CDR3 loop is CASSLIQGYNEQFF. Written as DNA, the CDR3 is TGTGCCAGCAGTTTAATTCAGGGGTACAATGAGCAGTTCTTC.

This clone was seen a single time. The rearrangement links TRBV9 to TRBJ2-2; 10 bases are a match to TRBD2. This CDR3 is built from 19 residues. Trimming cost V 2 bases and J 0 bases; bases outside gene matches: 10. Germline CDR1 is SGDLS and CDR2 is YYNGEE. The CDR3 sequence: CASSVAPGLAEPNTGELFF. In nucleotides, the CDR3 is TGTGCCAGCAGCGTCGCCCCTGGACTAGCGGAACCGAACACCGGGGAGCTGTTTTTT. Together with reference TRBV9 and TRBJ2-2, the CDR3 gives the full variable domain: DSGVTQTPKHLITATGQRVTLRCSPRSGDLSVYWYQQSLDQGLQFLIQYYNGEERAKGNILERFSAQQFPDLHSELNLSSLELGDSALYFCASSVAPGLAEPNTGELFFGEGSRLTVL.

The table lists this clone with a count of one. The CDR3 bases are TGTGCCAGCAGCAACCCCGGGACTCGAGCAACAGATACGCAGTATTTT. Amino acid sequence: CASSNPGTRATDTQYF. The rearrangement joins TRBV7-9 to TRBJ2-3; D might be TRBD2 (6 bases). Trimming stripped 5 bases from V and 3 bases from J, with 18 bases between. Germline V gives CDR1 SEHNR, CDR2 FQNEAQ (reference sequence). CDR3 size: 16 residues.

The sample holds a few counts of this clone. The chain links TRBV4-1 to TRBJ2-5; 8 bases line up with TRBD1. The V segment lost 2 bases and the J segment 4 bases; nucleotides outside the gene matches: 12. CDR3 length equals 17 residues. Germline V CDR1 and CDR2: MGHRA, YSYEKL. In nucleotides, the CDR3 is TGCGCCAGCAGCCAAAACTACTTATCAGGGGGCCGAGAGACCCAGTACTTC. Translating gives CASSQNYLSGGRETQYF.

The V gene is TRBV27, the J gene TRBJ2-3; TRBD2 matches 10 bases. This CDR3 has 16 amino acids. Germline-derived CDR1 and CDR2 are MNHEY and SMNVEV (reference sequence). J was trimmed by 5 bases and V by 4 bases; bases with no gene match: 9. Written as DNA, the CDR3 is TGTGCCAGCAGTTCGCTCATAGCGGGAGGCGGAGATACGCAGTATTTT. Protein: CASSSLIAGGGDTQYF.

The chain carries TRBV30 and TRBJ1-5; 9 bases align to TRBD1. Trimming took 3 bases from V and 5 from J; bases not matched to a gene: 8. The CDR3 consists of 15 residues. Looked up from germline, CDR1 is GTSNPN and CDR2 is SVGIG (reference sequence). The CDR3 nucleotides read TGTGCCTGGAGCGCGGGTGGACAGGGGTATCAGCCCCAGCATTTT. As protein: CAWSAGGQGYQPQHF.

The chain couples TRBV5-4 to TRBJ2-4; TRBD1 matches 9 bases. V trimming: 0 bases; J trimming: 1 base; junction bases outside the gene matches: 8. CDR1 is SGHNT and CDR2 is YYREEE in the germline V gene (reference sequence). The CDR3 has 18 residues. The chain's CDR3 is CASSLGGTGTLAKNIQYF. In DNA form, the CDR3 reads TGTGCCAGCAGCTTGGGTGGGACAGGGACGTTGGCCAAAAACATTCAGTACTTC. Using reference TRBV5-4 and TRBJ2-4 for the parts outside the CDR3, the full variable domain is ETGVTQSPTHLIKTRGQQVTLRCSSQSGHNTVSWYQQALGQGPQFIFQYYREEENGRGNFPPRFSGLQFPNYSSELNVNALELDDSALYLCASSLGGTGTLAKNIQYFGAGTRLSVL.

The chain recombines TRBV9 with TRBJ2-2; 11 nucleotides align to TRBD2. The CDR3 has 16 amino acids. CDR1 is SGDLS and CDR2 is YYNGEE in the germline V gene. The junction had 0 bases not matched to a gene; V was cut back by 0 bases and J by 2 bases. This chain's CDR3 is CASSVGLAGNTGELFF. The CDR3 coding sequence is TGTGCCAGCAGCGTAGGACTAGCGGGAAACACCGGGGAGCTGTTTTTT.

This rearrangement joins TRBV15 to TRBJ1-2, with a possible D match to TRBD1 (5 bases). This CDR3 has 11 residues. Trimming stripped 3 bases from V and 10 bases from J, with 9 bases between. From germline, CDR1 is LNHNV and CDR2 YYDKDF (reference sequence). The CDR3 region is CATSSSGAYTF. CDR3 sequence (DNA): TGTGCCACCAGCAGTTCTGGGGCCTACACCTTC.